The 2 T cell receptor beta chains presented below share a single source sample, sequenced in a study of T-cell reconstitution after alpha-beta-depleted transplantation in children. Researchers prepared the TCRbeta library using unique molecular identifiers, the study reports. In TCRdb, the PCR reads were re-called with MiXCR into one record per CDR3 protein. The sample includes 600,000 or so distinct CDR3 sequences, under 30% of them seen just once. The sample in question was PBMCs, mostly from graft donor cells, obtained 360 days after TCRalphabeta/CD19-depleted stem cell transplant. The receptors shown here come from a boy under three years old who had a stem cell transplant for acute myeloid leukemia, so the T cells may come from the graft donor.

This sequence joins TRBV11-3 and TRBJ2-3; the D gene is possibly TRBD2 (6 bases). The germline V gene has CDR1 SGHNT and CDR2 YENEEA. The CDR3 has 14 residues. Trimming removed 4 bases at V and 5 bases at J, with 13 bases between. CDR3 nucleotide sequence: TGTGCCAGCAGCTCCGGGGGATCAATAGATACGCAGTATTTT. Its translation: CASSSGGSIDTQYF.

This clonotype turned up a few times. The V and J genes are TRBV12-3 or TRBV12-4 and TRBJ2-2; D call uncertain. The CDR3 totals 13 residues. Trimming took 6 bases from V and 3 from J, leaving 8 bases between them. The CDR3 bases are TGTGCCAGCAGGCCACTGTACACCGGGGAGCTGTTTTTT. This codes for CASRPLYTGELFF.